The source of this T cell receptor (beta chain) is a study of shared clonotypes between healthy human individuals. Several immunoSEQ plates held equal portions of the genomic DNA taken from each subset. Authors' processing steps: ImmunoSEQ gave junction-only sequences without quality scores, so filtering differed. Profiling relied on immunoSEQ multiplex PCR, and the TCRdb table lists in-frame clones only, not all of them. From that table come the V and J calls and clone size; the DNA was used to work out D and trimming. The sample yields fewer than 700,000 clones, around 81% seen once. Note on this clone: A read error may account for a junction end that differs from germline.

The germline CDR1 and CDR2 sequences are MDHEN and SYDVKM. The CDR3 contains 11 residues. Caucasian adults residing in Nashville, Tennessee made up all the donors. Sequencing was carried out using PBMCs. The rearrangement uses TRBV28 and TRBJ2-5; 7 bases line up with TRBD2. The source is a woman aged 40-49 years in good health. Some clones in this sample may be carry-over from other donors' samples. The CDR3 coding sequence is TGTGCCAGCAGTAAACCTAGCGGACTCGACTTC. Translating it yields CASSKPSGLDF.